A selection of T cell receptor beta chains follows, all from one sample in a study of T-cell reconstitution after alpha-beta-depleted transplantation in children. TCRdb independently ran MiXCR on the PCR reads; one entry per CDR3 protein. The table includes 600,000 to 700,000 distinct CDR3 sequences, less than 15% detected once. Material: PBMCs, obtained before TCRalphabeta/CD19-depleted stem cell transplant. These receptors originate from a girl aged 2-10 years with congenital amegakaryocytic thrombocytopenia, due to receive a stem cell transplant. CDR3s include the opening cysteine and the closing phenylalanine or tryptophan.

V gene: TRBV20-1; CDR3 length: 17; CDR3 protein: CCAQNTGRSSRYQPQHF
V gene: TRBV12-3/TRBV12-4; CDR3 length: 15; CDR3 protein: CASSLSGTGLREQFF
V gene: TRBV20-1; CDR3 length: 13; CDR3 protein: CSAIRGSPYEQYF
V gene: TRBV4-2; CDR3 length: 16; CDR3 protein: CASSQVDMTETYEQYF
V gene: TRBV10-3; CDR3 length: 17; CDR3 protein: CAISDPGAGWGQETQYF
V gene: TRBV15; CDR3 length: 13; CDR3 protein: CATSKYRNQPQHF
V gene: TRBV27; CDR3 length: 15; CDR3 protein: CASSLGVRDTGELFF
V gene: TRBV10-3; CDR3 length: 13; CDR3 protein: CAISREGDNEQFF
V gene: TRBV15; CDR3 length: 15; CDR3 protein: CATSRDRLESYEQYF
V gene: TRBV12-3/TRBV12-4; CDR3 length: 15; CDR3 protein: CASSPRVLPGYEQYF
V gene: TRBV12-3/TRBV12-4; CDR3 length: 13; CDR3 protein: CASTLGGDEKLFF
V gene: TRBV9; CDR3 length: 15; CDR3 protein: CASSVRQYSGNTIYF
V gene: TRBV5-1; CDR3 length: 16; CDR3 protein: CASSLEGSGNLDTQYF
V gene: TRBV28; CDR3 length: 16; CDR3 protein: CASSSPRTGKAYEQYF
V gene: TRBV11-2; CDR3 length: 19; CDR3 protein: CASSLGLAGWRSSYNEQFF
V gene: TRBV12-3/TRBV12-4; CDR3 length: 15; CDR3 protein: CASNKEAGVVDTQYF
V gene: TRBV12-3/TRBV12-4; CDR3 length: 14; CDR3 protein: CASSFYRGEGELFF
V gene: TRBV7-9; CDR3 length: 17; CDR3 protein: CASSSALGGRWAGELFF
V gene: TRBV20-1; CDR3 length: 14; CDR3 protein: CSASRTGATGELFF
V gene: TRBV5-1; CDR3 length: 15; CDR3 protein: CASSLEPSGANVLTF
V gene: TRBV6-1; CDR3 length: 14; CDR3 protein: CATKPRGTSYEQYF
V gene: TRBV18; CDR3 length: 16; CDR3 protein: CASSPQSQFLTGELFF
V gene: TRBV12-3/TRBV12-4; CDR3 length: 16; CDR3 protein: CASSLGASGPDNEQFF
V gene: TRBV20-1; CDR3 length: 15; CDR3 protein: CSASGTSGSLYEQYF
V gene: TRBV3-1; CDR3 length: 12; CDR3 protein: CASSFGRNGYTF
V gene: TRBV9; CDR3 length: 15; CDR3 protein: CASSVGSGPYYGYTF
V gene: TRBV29-1; CDR3 length: 15; CDR3 protein: CSVDSGGGGYNEQFF
V gene: TRBV28; CDR3 length: 16; CDR3 protein: CASSLSLAGGSNEQFF
V gene: TRBV27; CDR3 length: 16; CDR3 protein: CASSFPAGGFVGELFF
V gene: TRBV7-9; CDR3 length: 15; CDR3 protein: CASSSRTPKPDTQYF
V gene: TRBV7-9; CDR3 length: 13; CDR3 protein: CASSLPLADTQYF
V gene: TRBV19; CDR3 length: 14; CDR3 protein: CASSPWTANEKLFF
V gene: TRBV29-1; CDR3 length: 12; CDR3 protein: CSVTTGLYEQFF
V gene: TRBV5-1; CDR3 length: 18; CDR3 protein: CASSLDLAGEVMAYEQYF
V gene: TRBV20-1; CDR3 length: 12; CDR3 protein: CSARVADYGYTF
V gene: TRBV20-1; CDR3 length: 12; CDR3 protein: CSATGRNYEQYF
V gene: TRBV12-3/TRBV12-4; CDR3 length: 15; CDR3 protein: CASSKTGDPTDTQYF
V gene: TRBV20-1; CDR3 length: 14; CDR3 protein: CSARAGARGNTIYF
V gene: TRBV3-1; CDR3 length: 14; CDR3 protein: CASSQDPPSNEQFF
V gene: TRBV20-1; CDR3 length: 15; CDR3 protein: CSASRPGHMNTEAFF
V gene: TRBV7-9; CDR3 length: 14; CDR3 protein: CASSNRVRPDTQYF
V gene: TRBV5-1; CDR3 length: 12; CDR3 protein: CASSLLGPGAFF
V gene: TRBV5-5; CDR3 length: 15; CDR3 protein: CASSWAGTGGNTIYF
V gene: TRBV5-1; CDR3 length: 16; CDR3 protein: CASSLGTGTGNQPQHF